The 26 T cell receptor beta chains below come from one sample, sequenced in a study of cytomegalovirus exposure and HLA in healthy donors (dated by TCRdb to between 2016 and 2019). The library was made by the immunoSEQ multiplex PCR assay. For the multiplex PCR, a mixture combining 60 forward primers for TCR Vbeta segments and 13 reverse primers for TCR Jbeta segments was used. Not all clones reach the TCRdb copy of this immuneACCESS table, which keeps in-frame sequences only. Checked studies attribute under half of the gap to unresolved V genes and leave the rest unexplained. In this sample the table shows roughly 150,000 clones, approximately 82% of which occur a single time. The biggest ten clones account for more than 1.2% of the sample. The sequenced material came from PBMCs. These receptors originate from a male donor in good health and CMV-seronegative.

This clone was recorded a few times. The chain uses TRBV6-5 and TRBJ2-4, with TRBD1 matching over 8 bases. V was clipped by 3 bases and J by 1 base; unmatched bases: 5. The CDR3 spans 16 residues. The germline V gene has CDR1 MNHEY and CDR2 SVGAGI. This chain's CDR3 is CASSYSDRGAKNIQYF. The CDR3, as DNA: TGTGCCAGCAGTTATTCCGACAGGGGTGCCAAAAACATTCAGTACTTC.

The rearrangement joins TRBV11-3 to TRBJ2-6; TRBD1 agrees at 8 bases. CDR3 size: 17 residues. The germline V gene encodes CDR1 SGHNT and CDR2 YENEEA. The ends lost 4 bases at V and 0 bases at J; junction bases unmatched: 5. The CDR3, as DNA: TGTGCCAGCAGCTCGAGGGACAGGAGCTCTGGGGCCAACGTCCTGACTTTC. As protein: CASSSRDRSSGANVLTF.

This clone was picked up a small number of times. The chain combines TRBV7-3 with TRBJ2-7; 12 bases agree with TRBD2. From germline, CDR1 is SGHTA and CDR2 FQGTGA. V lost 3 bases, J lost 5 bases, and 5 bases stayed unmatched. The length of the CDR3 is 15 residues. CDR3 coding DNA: TGTGCCAGCAGCTTCCCTGGACTAGCGGGAAACGAGCAGTACTTC. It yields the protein CASSFPGLAGNEQYF. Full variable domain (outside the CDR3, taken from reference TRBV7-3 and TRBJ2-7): GAGVSQTPSNKVTEKGKYVELRCDPISGHTALYWYRQSLGQGPEFLIYFQGTGAADDSGLPNDRFFAVRPEGSVSTLKIQRTERGDSAVYLCASSFPGLAGNEQYFGPGTRLTVT.

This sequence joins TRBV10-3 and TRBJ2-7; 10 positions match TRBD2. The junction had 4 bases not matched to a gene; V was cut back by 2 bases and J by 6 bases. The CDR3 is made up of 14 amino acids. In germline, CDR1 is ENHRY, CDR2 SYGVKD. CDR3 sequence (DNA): TGTGCCATCAGTGAGCAGCGGGAGGGCCGCGAGCAGTACTTC. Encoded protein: CAISEQREGREQYF.

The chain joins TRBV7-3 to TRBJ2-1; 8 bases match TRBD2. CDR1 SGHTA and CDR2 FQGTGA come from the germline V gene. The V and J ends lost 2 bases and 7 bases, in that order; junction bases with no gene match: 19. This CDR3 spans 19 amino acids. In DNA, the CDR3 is TGTGCCAGCAGCTTATACTCCAGGGGTTGGCTAGCGGGCTTTAATGAGCAGTTCTTC. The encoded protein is CASSLYSRGWLAGFNEQFF.

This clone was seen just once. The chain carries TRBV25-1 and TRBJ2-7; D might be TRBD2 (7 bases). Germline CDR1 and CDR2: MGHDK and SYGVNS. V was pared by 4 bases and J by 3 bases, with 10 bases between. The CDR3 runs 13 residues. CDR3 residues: CASSGGGGYEQYF. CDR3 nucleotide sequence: TGTGCCAGCAGTGGAGGGGGGGGCTACGAGCAGTACTTC.

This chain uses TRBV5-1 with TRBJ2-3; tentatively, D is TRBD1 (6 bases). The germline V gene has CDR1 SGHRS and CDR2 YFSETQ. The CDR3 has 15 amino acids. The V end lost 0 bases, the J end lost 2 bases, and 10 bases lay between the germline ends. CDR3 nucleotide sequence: TGCGCCAGCAGCTTGGCAGGGGTGGTCACAGATACGCAGTATTTT. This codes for CASSLAGVVTDTQYF.

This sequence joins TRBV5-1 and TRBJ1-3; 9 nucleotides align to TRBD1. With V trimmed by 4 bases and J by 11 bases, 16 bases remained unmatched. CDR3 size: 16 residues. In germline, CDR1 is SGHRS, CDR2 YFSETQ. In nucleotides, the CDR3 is TGCGCCAGCAGCGAAGGACCGGGACAGGGTCAAAGGCCCATATATTTT. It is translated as CASSEGPGQGQRPIYF.

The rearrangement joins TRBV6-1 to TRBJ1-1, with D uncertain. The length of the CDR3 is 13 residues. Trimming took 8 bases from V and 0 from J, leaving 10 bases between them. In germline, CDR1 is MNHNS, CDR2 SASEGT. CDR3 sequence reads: CASLHEMNTEAFF. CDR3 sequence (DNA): TGTGCCAGCTTACACGAAATGAACACTGAAGCTTTCTTT.

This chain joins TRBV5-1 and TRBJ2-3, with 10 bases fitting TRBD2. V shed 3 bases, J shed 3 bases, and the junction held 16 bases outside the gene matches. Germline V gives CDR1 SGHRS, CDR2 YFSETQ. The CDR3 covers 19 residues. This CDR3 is CASSSPPYQRGGRTDTQYF. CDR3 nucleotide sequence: TGCGCCAGCAGCTCTCCCCCTTATCAGCGGGGGGGCAGGACAGATACGCAGTATTTT. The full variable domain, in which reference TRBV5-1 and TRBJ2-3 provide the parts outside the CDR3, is KAGVTQTPRYLIKTRGQQVTLSCSPISGHRSVSWYQQTPGQGLQFLFEYFSETQRNKGNFPGRFSGRQFSNSRSEMNVSTLELGDSALYLCASSSPPYQRGGRTDTQYFGPGTRLTVL.

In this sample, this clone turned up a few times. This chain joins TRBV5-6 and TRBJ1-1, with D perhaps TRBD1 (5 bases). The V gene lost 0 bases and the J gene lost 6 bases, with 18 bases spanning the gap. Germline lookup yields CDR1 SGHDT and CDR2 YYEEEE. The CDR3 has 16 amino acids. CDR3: CASSLGTMQGWAEAFF. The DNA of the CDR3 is TGTGCCAGCAGCTTGGGGACGATGCAGGGTTGGGCTGAAGCTTTCTTT.

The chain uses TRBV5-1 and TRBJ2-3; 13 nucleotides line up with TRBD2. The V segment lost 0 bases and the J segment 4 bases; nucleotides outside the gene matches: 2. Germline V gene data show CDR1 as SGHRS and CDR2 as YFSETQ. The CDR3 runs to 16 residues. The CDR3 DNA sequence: TGCGCCAGCAGCTTGGAACTAGCGGGGGGGGCAGATACGCAGTATTTT. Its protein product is CASSLELAGGADTQYF.

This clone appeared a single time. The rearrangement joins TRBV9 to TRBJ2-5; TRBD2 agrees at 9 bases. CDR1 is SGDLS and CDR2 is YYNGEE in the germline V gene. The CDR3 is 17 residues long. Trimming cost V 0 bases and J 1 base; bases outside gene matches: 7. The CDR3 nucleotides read TGTGCCAGCAGCGTAGGTGCGGGCGGGAGGGCCCAAGAGACCCAGTACTTC. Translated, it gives CASSVGAGGRAQETQYF.

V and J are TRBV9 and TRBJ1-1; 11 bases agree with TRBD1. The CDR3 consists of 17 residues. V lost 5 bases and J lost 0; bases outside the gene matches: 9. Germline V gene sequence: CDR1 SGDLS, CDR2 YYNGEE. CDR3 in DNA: TGTGCCAGCAGTTTCTGGGACAGGGGGGGTCTGAACACTGAAGCTTTCTTT. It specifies CASSFWDRGGLNTEAFF.

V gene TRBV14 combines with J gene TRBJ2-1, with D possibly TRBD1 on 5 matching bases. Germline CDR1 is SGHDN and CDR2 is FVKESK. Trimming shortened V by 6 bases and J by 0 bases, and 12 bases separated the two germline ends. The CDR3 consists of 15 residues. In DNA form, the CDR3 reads TGTGCCAGCAGTCTACAGGCCTCCTCCTACAATGAGCAGTTCTTC. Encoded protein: CASSLQASSYNEQFF.

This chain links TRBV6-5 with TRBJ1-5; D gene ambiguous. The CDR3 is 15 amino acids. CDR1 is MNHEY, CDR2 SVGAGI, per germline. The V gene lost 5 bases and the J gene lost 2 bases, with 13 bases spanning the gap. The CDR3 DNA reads TGTGCCAGCAGTCCCAAGAGGGAGGGCAATCAGCCCCAGCATTTT. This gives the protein CASSPKREGNQPQHF.

The CDR3 protein is CASRGEVGGTQYF. Here the CDR3 DNA reads TGTGCCAGCAGAGGGGAGGTGGGGGGGACGCAGTATTTT. The chain has TRBV6-5 and TRBJ2-3, with 7 bases aligning to TRBD2. Per the germline V gene, CDR1 is MNHEY and CDR2 is SVGAGI. This CDR3 has 13 residues. The ends lost 6 bases at V and 9 bases at J; junction bases unmatched: 9.

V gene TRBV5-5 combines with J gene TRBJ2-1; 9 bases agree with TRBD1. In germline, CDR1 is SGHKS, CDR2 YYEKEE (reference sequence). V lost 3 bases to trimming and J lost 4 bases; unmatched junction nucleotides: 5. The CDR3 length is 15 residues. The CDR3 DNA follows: TGTGCCAGCAGCTCTGGACAGGGGCGATACAATGAGCAGTTCTTC. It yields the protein CASSSGQGRYNEQFF.

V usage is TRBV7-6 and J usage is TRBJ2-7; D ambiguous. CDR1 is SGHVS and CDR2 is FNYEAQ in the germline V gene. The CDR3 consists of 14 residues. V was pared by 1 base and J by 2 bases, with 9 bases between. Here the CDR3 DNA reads TGTGCCAGCAGCTTAGGCGATACCACCTACGAGCAGTACTTC. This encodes CASSLGDTTYEQYF.

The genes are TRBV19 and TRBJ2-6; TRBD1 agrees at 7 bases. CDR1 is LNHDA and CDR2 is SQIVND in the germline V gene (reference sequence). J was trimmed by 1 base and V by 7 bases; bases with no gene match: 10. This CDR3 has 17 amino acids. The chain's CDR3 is CASNPTGTTSGANVLTF. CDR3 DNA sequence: TGTGCCAGTAATCCGACAGGGACCACTTCTGGGGCCAACGTCCTGACTTTC.

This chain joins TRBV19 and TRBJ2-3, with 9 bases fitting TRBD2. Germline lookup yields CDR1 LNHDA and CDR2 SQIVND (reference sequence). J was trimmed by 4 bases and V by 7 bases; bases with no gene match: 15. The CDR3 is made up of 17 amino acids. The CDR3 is CASKGRGGAQGPDTQYF. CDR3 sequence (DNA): TGTGCCAGTAAAGGGCGGGGGGGGGCCCAGGGACCAGATACGCAGTATTTT. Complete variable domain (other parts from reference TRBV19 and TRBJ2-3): DGGITQSPKYLFRKEGQNVTLSCEQNLNHDAMYWYRQDPGQGLRLIYYSQIVNDFQKGDIAEGYSVSREKKESFPLTVTSAQKNPTAFYLCASKGRGGAQGPDTQYFGPGTRLTVL.

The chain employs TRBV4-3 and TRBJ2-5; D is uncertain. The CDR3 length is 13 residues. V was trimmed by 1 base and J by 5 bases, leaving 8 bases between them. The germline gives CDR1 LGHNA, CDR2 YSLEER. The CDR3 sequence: CASSQVLRETQYF. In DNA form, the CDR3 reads TGCGCCAGCAGCCAAGTCTTACGGGAGACCCAGTACTTC.

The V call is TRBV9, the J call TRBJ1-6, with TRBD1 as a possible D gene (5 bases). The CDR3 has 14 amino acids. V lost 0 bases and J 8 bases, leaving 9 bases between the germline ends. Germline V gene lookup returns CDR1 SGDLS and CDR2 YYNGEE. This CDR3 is CASSVGRADSPLHF. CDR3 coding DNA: TGTGCCAGCAGCGTAGGCAGGGCGGATTCACCCCTCCACTTT. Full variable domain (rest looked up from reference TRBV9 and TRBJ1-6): DSGVTQTPKHLITATGQRVTLRCSPRSGDLSVYWYQQSLDQGLQFLIQYYNGEERAKGNILERFSAQQFPDLHSELNLSSLELGDSALYFCASSVGRADSPLHFGNGTRLTVT.

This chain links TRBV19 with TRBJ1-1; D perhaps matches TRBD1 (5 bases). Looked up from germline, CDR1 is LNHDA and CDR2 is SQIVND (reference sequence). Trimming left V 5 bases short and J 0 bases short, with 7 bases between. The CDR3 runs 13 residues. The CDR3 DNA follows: TGTGCCAGTAGTGTACAGGTGAACACTGAAGCTTTCTTT. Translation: CASSVQVNTEAFF.

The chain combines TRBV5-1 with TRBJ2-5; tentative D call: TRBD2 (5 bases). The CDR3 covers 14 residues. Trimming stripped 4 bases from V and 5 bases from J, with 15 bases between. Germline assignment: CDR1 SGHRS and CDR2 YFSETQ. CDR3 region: CASSLMDPGETQYF. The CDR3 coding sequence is TGCGCCAGCAGCCTCATGGACCCGGGGGAGACCCAGTACTTC.

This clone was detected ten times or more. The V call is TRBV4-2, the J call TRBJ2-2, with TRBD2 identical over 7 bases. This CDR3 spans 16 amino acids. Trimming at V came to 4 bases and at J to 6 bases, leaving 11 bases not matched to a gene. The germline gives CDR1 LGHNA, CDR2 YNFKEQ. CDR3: CASSPASGGDSGELFF. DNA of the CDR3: TGTGCCAGCAGCCCTGCTTCGGGGGGAGATTCCGGGGAGCTGTTTTTT.